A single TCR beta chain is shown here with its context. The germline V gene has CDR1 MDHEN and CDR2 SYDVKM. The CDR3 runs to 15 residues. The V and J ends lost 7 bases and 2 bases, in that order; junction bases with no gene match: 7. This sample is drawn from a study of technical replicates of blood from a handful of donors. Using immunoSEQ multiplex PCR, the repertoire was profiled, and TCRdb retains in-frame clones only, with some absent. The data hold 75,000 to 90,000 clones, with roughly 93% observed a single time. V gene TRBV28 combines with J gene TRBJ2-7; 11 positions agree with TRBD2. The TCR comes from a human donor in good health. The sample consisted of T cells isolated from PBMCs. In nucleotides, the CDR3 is TGTGCCAGCAACCGGGGACTAGCGGACACCTACGAGCAGTACTTC. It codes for CASNRGLADTYEQYF.